The 10 T cell receptor beta chains below all came from one sample that was sequenced in a study of T cell repertoires in cytomegalovirus infection. TCRdb re-derived calls from the reads in MiXCR, one entry per CDR3 protein. Of under 90,000 distinct CDR3 sequences listed, more than 40% are singletons. No antigen has been assigned to these receptors. The sequencing here drew on CD8+ T cells from cultured PBMCs, taken from culture after CMV antigen stimulation. These receptors all come from a human donor in good health (CMV status not recorded). Some clones in this sample may be carry-over from other donors' samples.

Points on this clonotype: Germline is not matched at one junction end, which may reflect a read error. V is TRBV4-1 and J is TRBJ2-1, with D unresolved. The length of the CDR3 is 14 residues. The germline CDR1 and CDR2 sequences are MGHRA and YSYEKL. The CDR3 DNA follows: TGTGCCAGCAGCCAAGATCGGCTCCCCAATGAGCAGTTCTTC. Protein: CASSQDRLPNEQFF.

V gene TRBV7-9 combines with J gene TRBJ2-4; possibly TRBD1 for D (5 bases). This CDR3 has 16 residues. The V end was cut by 5 bases, the J end by 1 base, with 15 bases between. Germline CDR1 SEHNR, CDR2 FQNEAQ (reference sequence). The CDR3 loop reads CASSRTLTEAKNIQYF. CDR3 nucleotide sequence: TGTGCCAGCAGCCGGACCCTGACAGAGGCCAAAAACATTCAGTACTTC.

This sequence joins TRBV19 and TRBJ1-5; TRBD1 is a possible D gene (6 bases). Per germline, CDR1 LNHDA and CDR2 SQIVND (reference sequence). Trimming took 0 bases from V and 5 from J, leaving 14 bases between them. The CDR3 runs 16 residues. The CDR3 reads CASSIDPNREYQPQHF. CDR3 DNA: TGTGCCAGTAGTATAGATCCAAACAGGGAATATCAGCCCCAGCATTTT.

The chain is built from TRBV19 and TRBJ2-6; either TRBD1 or TRBD2 may fit D (5 bases each). The V end was cut by 5 bases, the J end by 4 bases, with 21 bases between. Germline V gene lookup returns CDR1 LNHDA and CDR2 SQIVND (reference sequence). The CDR3 is made up of 18 amino acids. As DNA, the CDR3 is TGTGCCAGTAGTTTATACGGGACGACGGTGATCGGGGCCAACGTCCTGACTTTC. Translating it yields CASSLYGTTVIGANVLTF.

This clonotype was seen a few times. The V call is TRBV7-2, the J call TRBJ2-1, with 12 positions matching TRBD2. Germline assignment: CDR1 SGHTA and CDR2 FQGNSA. Unmatched junction bases numbered 3, after V lost 5 bases and J lost 4 bases. This CDR3 has 15 amino acids. CDR3 sequence: CASSRLAGAYNEQFF. DNA of the CDR3: TGTGCCAGCAGCAGACTAGCGGGAGCTTACAATGAGCAGTTCTTC. The full variable domain, completed using reference TRBV7-2 and TRBJ2-1, is GAGVSQSPSNKVTEKGKDVELRCDPISGHTALYWYRQSLGQGLEFLIYFQGNSAPDKSGLPSDRFSAERTGGSVSTLTIQRTQQEDSAVYLCASSRLAGAYNEQFFGPGTRLTVL.

This chain links TRBV27 with TRBJ1-5; D unclear. The CDR3 contains 17 residues. The V end lost 6 bases, the J end lost 2 bases, and 20 bases lay between the germline ends. The V gene's germline CDR1 is MNHEY and CDR2 SMNVEV (reference sequence). CDR3 sequence (DNA): TGTGCCAGCAGCCGATTGGCGAGGGAAAGTGGCAATCAGCCCCAGCATTTT. It encodes CASSRLARESGNQPQHF.

This sequence joins TRBV7-3 and TRBJ2-2; 12 nucleotides match TRBD2. Trimming removed 5 bases from V and 6 bases from J; junction bases left unmatched: 10. Germline CDR1 and CDR2: SGHTA and FQGTGA. The CDR3 spans 17 residues. In DNA form, the CDR3 reads TGTGCCAGCAGCGACAGTCTAGCGGGAGGGCGTTCCGGGGAGCTGTTTTTT. Residues: CASSDSLAGGRSGELFF.

This clonotype was counted only a few times. This chain links TRBV11-2 with TRBJ2-6; unclear D gene. This CDR3 has 15 residues. Deletions cut 1 base from V and 7 bases from J, with 11 bases between. Germline-derived CDR1 and CDR2 are SGHAT and FQNNGV. Written as DNA, the CDR3 is TGTGCCAGCAGCTTAGGCACGGATGGTGCCAACGTCCTGACTTTC. It translates to CASSLGTDGANVLTF.

The chain employs TRBV11-1 and TRBJ2-1; 10 bases agree with TRBD2. The trim removed 2 bases at V and 8 bases at J, leaving 0 bases unmatched. Germline lookup yields CDR1 SGHAT and CDR2 FQDESV (reference sequence). The length of the CDR3 is 13 residues. This CDR3 is CASSLLAGDEQFF. The CDR3 DNA reads TGTGCCAGCAGCTTACTAGCGGGAGATGAGCAGTTCTTC. Complete variable domain (other parts from reference TRBV11-1 and TRBJ2-1): EAEVAQSPRYKITEKSQAVAFWCDPISGHATLYWYRQILGQGPELLVQFQDESVVDDSQLPKDRFSAERLKGVDSTLKIQPAELGDSAMYLCASSLLAGDEQFFGPGTRLTVL.

The V call is TRBV6-6, the J call TRBJ2-2; TRBD1 aligns across 7 bases. CDR3 size: 15 residues. V gave up 5 bases and J gave up 9 bases; unmatched junction bases: 12. CDR1 is MNHNY, CDR2 SVGAGI, per germline (reference sequence). The CDR3 DNA sequence: TGTGCCAGCAGTGTTGGAACGGGACAGCACCGGGAGCTGTTTTTT. This codes for CASSVGTGQHRELFF.